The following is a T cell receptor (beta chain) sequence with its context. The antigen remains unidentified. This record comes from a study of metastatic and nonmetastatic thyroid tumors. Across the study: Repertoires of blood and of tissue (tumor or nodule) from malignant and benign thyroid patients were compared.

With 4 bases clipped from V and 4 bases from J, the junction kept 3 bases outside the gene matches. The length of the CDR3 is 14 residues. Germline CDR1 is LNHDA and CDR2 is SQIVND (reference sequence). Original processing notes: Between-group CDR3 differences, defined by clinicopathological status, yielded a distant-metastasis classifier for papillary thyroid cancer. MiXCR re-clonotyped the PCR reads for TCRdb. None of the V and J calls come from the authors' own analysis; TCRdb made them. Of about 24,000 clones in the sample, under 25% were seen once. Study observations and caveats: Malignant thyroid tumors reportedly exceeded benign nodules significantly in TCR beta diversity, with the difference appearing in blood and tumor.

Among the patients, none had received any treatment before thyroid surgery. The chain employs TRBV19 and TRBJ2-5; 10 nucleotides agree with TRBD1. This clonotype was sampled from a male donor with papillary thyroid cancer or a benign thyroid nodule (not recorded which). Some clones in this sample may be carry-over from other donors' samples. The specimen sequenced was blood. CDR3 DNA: TGTGCCAGTAGTACCGGACAGGGGGGAGAGACCCAGTACTTC. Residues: CASSTGQGGETQYF.